The 24 T cell receptor beta chains reported below all come from one sample, sequenced in a study of T cells in Graves' hyperthyroidism and ophthalmopathy. Template material for amplifying TCR beta CDR3 regions consisted of RNA transcripts. HTBI primers were employed in a first-round RT-PCR of the TCR CDR3. MiXCR, applied by TCRdb to the multiplex PCR reads, yields one record per CDR3 protein. The data contain some 500,000 distinct CDR3 sequences, 16% of them seen just once; the ten biggest clones take up around 32%. The material sequenced was blood. The receptors stem from a woman younger than 45 with Graves' ophthalmopathy.

This clonotype was detected ten times or more. V usage is TRBV7-9 and J usage is TRBJ2-7, with a tentative D call TRBD2 (5 bases). This CDR3 region has 14 residues. Germline CDR1 and CDR2: SEHNR and FQNEAQ (reference sequence). Deletions cut 8 bases from V and 0 bases from J, with 14 bases between. For the CDR3, the DNA is TGTGCCAGCGGAGGTGGGAAAAGCTCCTACGAGCAGTACTTC. It codes for CASGGGKSSYEQYF.

This clonotype was seen at least ten times. The chain uses TRBV20-1 and TRBJ2-7; D is ambiguous. The CDR3 runs 9 residues. Germline CDR1 is DFQATT and CDR2 is SNEGSKA (reference sequence). The V end was cut by 4 bases, the J end by 6 bases, with 4 bases between. CDR3 DNA: TGCAGTGCTAATCCCGAGCAGTACTTC. Its protein is CSANPEQYF.

V and J are TRBV20-1 and TRBJ2-1; no definite D call. This CDR3 comprises 11 residues. The germline CDR1 and CDR2 sequences are DFQATT and SNEGSKA (reference sequence). V gave up 0 bases and J gave up 15 bases, with 12 bases separating them. The CDR3 region is CSARERGRGFF. CDR3 bases: TGCAGTGCTAGAGAAAGAGGCCGCGGGTTCTTC.

The gene calls are TRBV24-1 and TRBJ1-4, with D unclear. CDR3 length equals 13 residues. Looked up from germline, CDR1 is KGHDR and CDR2 is SFDVKD. V lost 5 bases to trimming and J lost 8 bases, with 11 bases between them. CDR3 protein: CATSAPGGEKLFF. CDR3 DNA: TGTGCCACCAGTGCGCCAGGCGGCGAAAAACTGTTTTTT.

Turning to this clonotype: Since the CDR3 does not end with the conserved phenylalanine or tryptophan, this likely comes from a read error. This CDR3 is CASSHAPDNEQFL. CDR3 DNA: TGTGCCAGCAGCCACGCCCCTGACAATGAGCAGTTCTTA. The rearrangement uses TRBV7-3 and TRBJ2-1; D not resolved. Germline-derived CDR1 and CDR2 are SGHTA and FQGTGA. The CDR3 covers 13 residues. The V gene lost 5 bases and the J gene lost 5 bases, with 10 bases spanning the gap.

In nucleotides, the CDR3 is TGCGCCAGCAGCTTGGGACGGGGGTCTGGCTACACCTTC. It yields the protein CASSLGRGSGYTF. J is TRBJ1-2 and V is TRBV5-1; D might be TRBD1 (5 bases). V shed 0 bases and J shed 7 bases, with 10 bases lying between them. In germline, CDR1 is SGHRS, CDR2 YFSETQ. The CDR3 has 13 amino acids.

The genes are TRBV28 and TRBJ2-7; 7 bases are a match to TRBD1. CDR1 and CDR2 from the germline V gene are MDHEN and SYDVKM. The CDR3 contains 16 residues. The junction had 15 bases not matched to a gene; V was cut back by 6 bases and J by 4 bases. CDR3 nucleotides: TGTGCCAGCAGCCCCCCGGGACAGCTTAACCCATACGAGCAGTACTTC. Translating gives CASSPPGQLNPYEQYF.

The J gene is TRBJ2-4, the V gene TRBV4-1; D remains ambiguous. The CDR3 length is 16 residues. The germline V gene encodes CDR1 MGHRA and CDR2 YSYEKL. V was shortened by 1 base and J by 0 bases, with 10 bases between the two germline ends. The CDR3 DNA reads as TGCGCCAGCAGCCAAGCCGGTGCCCTAGCCAAAAACATTCAGTACTTC. Protein sequence: CASSQAGALAKNIQYF.

This clonotype appeared many times. J is TRBJ2-1 and V is TRBV9; TRBD1 agrees at 7 bases. The CDR3 has 13 residues. V lost 2 bases and J lost 8; bases outside the gene matches: 4. The germline CDR1 and CDR2 sequences are SGDLS and YYNGEE. The CDR3 loop reads CASSVEGGDEQFF. CDR3 DNA: TGTGCCAGCAGCGTGGAAGGGGGCGATGAGCAGTTCTTC.

This clonotype has more than one count but fewer than ten. The rearrangement joins TRBV6-5 to TRBJ1-2; unclear D gene. The germline gives CDR1 MNHEY, CDR2 SVGAGI. CDR3 size: 13 residues. The V end lost 2 bases, the J end lost 4 bases, and 8 bases lay between the germline ends. The CDR3 nucleotides read TGTGCCAGCAGTTACAGGCACCTCTATGGCTACACCTTC. Residues: CASSYRHLYGYTF.

V gene TRBV29-1 combines with J gene TRBJ1-3, with D perhaps TRBD1 (5 bases). The CDR3 sequence is 15 residues long. Per germline, CDR1 SQVTM and CDR2 ANQGSEA. V gave up 1 base and J gave up 0 bases, with 10 bases separating them. The CDR3 region has the DNA TGCAGCGTTGAAGGGGGACCTTACTCTGGAAACACCATATATTTT. Its translation is CSVEGGPYSGNTIYF.

This clonotype turned up a few times. The chain carries TRBV6-2 or TRBV6-3 and TRBJ1-2, with TRBD1 matching 11 bases. Unmatched junction bases numbered 4, after V lost 0 bases and J lost 7 bases. The length of the CDR3 is 15 residues. Germline CDR1 and CDR2: MNHEY and SVGEGT. CDR3: CASSYSRTGGFGYTF. The CDR3 nucleotides are TGTGCCAGCAGTTACTCCCGGACAGGGGGCTTTGGCTACACCTTC.

This clonotype has just a few counts. This chain uses TRBV7-6 with TRBJ2-5; the D gene is possibly TRBD2 (5 bases). V lost 2 bases and J lost 5, with 12 bases in between. The CDR3 has 14 amino acids. From germline, CDR1 is SGHVS and CDR2 FNYEAQ. CDR3 DNA: TGTGCCAGCAGCTTATGGGCGACGGGGGAGACCCAGTACTTC. Protein product: CASSLWATGETQYF.

This clonotype was detected many times. V and J are TRBV29-1 and TRBJ2-7, with a tentative D call TRBD1 (8 bases). Trimming pared 2 bases from V and 7 bases from J, leaving 15 bases between. The CDR3 is 13 amino acids. CDR1 is SQVTM, CDR2 ANQGSEA, per germline. CDR3 region: CSVENRGGREQYF. In DNA form, the CDR3 reads TGCAGCGTTGAAAACAGGGGGGGTCGAGAGCAGTACTTC.

At least ten counts were recorded for this clonotype. The rearrangement links TRBV30 to TRBJ2-2; D is uncertain. Per germline, CDR1 GTSNPN and CDR2 SVGIG (reference sequence). V was cut by 4 bases and J by 6 bases, with 15 bases left in between. CDR3 length: 14 amino acids. CDR3 region: CAWKFSPQAGELFF. CDR3 in DNA: TGTGCCTGGAAGTTTAGCCCACAAGCCGGGGAGCTGTTTTTT.

The table lists this clonotype with many counts. The chain employs TRBV11-2 and TRBJ2-1, with 10 positions matching TRBD2. CDR1 SGHAT and CDR2 FQNNGV come from the germline V gene. The CDR3 loop spans 16 amino acids. J was trimmed by 8 bases and V by 5 bases; bases with no gene match: 12. The chain's CDR3 is CASSNVGASGSDEQFF. CDR3 sequence (DNA): TGTGCCAGCAGCAACGTAGGGGCTAGCGGGAGTGATGAGCAGTTCTTC.

The V gene is TRBV20-1, the J gene TRBJ2-7; D remains unclear. Looked up from germline, CDR1 is DFQATT and CDR2 is SNEGSKA (reference sequence). Trimming shortened V by 0 bases and J by 9 bases, and 9 bases separated the two germline ends. This CDR3 region has 11 residues. In DNA form, the CDR3 reads TGCAGTGCTAGAGATAGAGTTTGGCAGTACTTC. It is translated as CSARDRVWQYF.

This clonotype was counted many times. V gene TRBV30 combines with J gene TRBJ2-2; D tentatively fits TRBD1 or TRBD2 (5 bases each). The germline V and J ends were trimmed by 0 bases and 1 base, with 12 bases remaining between them. Germline loops: CDR1 GTSNPN, CDR2 SVGIG (reference sequence). The CDR3 loop spans 16 amino acids. As DNA, the CDR3 is TGTGCCTGGAGTGTACAAGGGACGGTGAACACCGGGGAGCTGTTTTTT. Protein product: CAWSVQGTVNTGELFF.

This clonotype appeared many times. V and J are TRBV28 and TRBJ1-2; 7 bases line up with TRBD1. The CDR3 has 13 amino acids. Germline V gene data show CDR1 as MDHEN and CDR2 as SYDVKM. Germline trimming cut 7 bases from V and 8 bases from J; bases unmatched to any gene: 10. CDR3 nucleotide sequence: TGTGCCAGCACCTCCCAAAACAGGGGAGGCTACACCTTC. It specifies CASTSQNRGGYTF.

V usage is TRBV7-9 and J usage is TRBJ2-5; D is unclear. The CDR3 is 15 residues long. Trimming took off 0 bases at V and 4 bases at J, with 12 bases between the two ends. CDR1 and CDR2 from the germline V gene are SEHNR and FQNEAQ (reference sequence). The chain's CDR3 is CASSLASGGRETQYF. Here the CDR3 DNA reads TGTGCCAGCAGCTTAGCGTCAGGCGGACGAGAGACCCAGTACTTC.

This clonotype was seen more than once but under ten times. The CDR3 sequence: CASSSPGASGYGYTF. The CDR3 nucleotides read TGTGCCAGCAGCTCTCCAGGGGCCTCAGGCTATGGCTACACCTTC. The chain has TRBV7-2 and TRBJ1-2, with D perhaps TRBD1 (6 bases). The CDR3 sequence is 15 residues long. V dropped 4 bases and J dropped 4 bases, with 16 bases sitting between them. The V gene's germline CDR1 is SGHTA and CDR2 FQGNSA.

The chain has TRBV19 and TRBJ2-2; 7 bases are shared with TRBD1. The CDR3 sequence is 15 residues long. The germline CDR1 and CDR2 sequences are LNHDA and SQIVND (reference sequence). V gave up 7 bases and J gave up 0 bases; unmatched junction bases: 5. The CDR3 sequence is CASIQTGSNTGELFF. For the CDR3, the DNA is TGTGCCAGTATCCAGACAGGGTCGAACACCGGGGAGCTGTTTTTT. Based on the CDR3 plus reference TRBV19 and TRBJ2-2, the full variable domain is DGGITQSPKYLFRKEGQNVTLSCEQNLNHDAMYWYRQDPGQGLRLIYYSQIVNDFQKGDIAEGYSVSREKKESFPLTVTSAQKNPTAFYLCASIQTGSNTGELFFGEGSRLTVL.

The chain links TRBV4-3 to TRBJ2-7; D call uncertain. Germline CDR1 reads LGHNA; CDR2 reads YSLEER. V was trimmed by 0 bases and J by 2 bases, leaving 20 bases between them. The CDR3 has 18 amino acids. Here the CDR3 DNA reads TGCGCCAGCAGCCAAGAGTTTGGTGGCGGTCAAGCTACCTACGAGCAGTACTTC. Amino acid sequence: CASSQEFGGGQATYEQYF.

This clonotype was counted between two and nine times. This rearrangement joins TRBV28 to TRBJ1-2, with D unclear. Germline V lookup: CDR1 MDHEN, CDR2 SYDVKM. CDR3 length equals 10 residues. Deletions cut 8 bases from V and 4 bases from J, with 5 bases between. The chain's CDR3 is CASALYGYTF. CDR3 bases: TGTGCCAGCGCCCTCTATGGCTACACCTTC.